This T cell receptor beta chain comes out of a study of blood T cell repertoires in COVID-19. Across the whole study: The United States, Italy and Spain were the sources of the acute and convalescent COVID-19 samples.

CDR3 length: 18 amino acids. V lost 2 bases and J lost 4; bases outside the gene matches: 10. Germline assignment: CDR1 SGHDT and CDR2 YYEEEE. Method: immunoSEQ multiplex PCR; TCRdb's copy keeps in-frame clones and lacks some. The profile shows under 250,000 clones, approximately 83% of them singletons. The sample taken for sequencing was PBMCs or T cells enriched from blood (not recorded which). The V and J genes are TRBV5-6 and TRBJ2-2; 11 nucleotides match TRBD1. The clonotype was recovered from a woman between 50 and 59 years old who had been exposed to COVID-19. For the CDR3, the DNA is TGTGCCAGCAGCTTCCTACCTACCGGGACAGGGGGCACCGGGGAGCTGTTTTTT. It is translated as CASSFLPTGTGGTGELFF.